Listed below are T cell receptor beta chains from one sample, sequenced in a study of blood T cell repertoires in COVID-19. Libraries were prepared by immunoSEQ multiplex PCR; TCRdb keeps only in-frame clonotypes and omits some of them. The table lists some 180,000 clones, about 80% of them singletons. The source material was PBMCs or T cells enriched from blood (not recorded which). Receptors were obtained from a man between 60 and 70 years old who had been exposed to COVID-19. Each CDR3 is given with its conserved first and last residue. A D gene is named only where the DNA matches it firmly. Clone size appears in some rows only: once, few, many, or a class for an expanded clone.

d_gene: TRBD1; abundance: NA; v_gene: TRBV29-1; j_gene: TRBJ2-7; CDR3nt: TGCAGCTTGAGGACAGGGTTCAAGCAGTACTTC; CDR3aa: CSLRTGFKQYF
d_gene: NA; abundance: once; v_gene: TRBV9; j_gene: TRBJ2-3; CDR3nt: TGTGCCAGCAGCCCTACGCACGATACGCAGTATTTT; CDR3aa: CASSPTHDTQYF
d_gene: NA; abundance: NA; v_gene: TRBV7-9; j_gene: TRBJ1-4; CDR3nt: TGTGCCAGCAGCTTGACAGGTCTTAATGAAAAACTGTTTTTT; CDR3aa: CASSLTGLNEKLFF
d_gene: NA; abundance: NA; v_gene: TRBV6-5; j_gene: TRBJ1-2; CDR3nt: TGTGCCAGCAGTTGGGGCGGGGGCGCCTATGGCTACACCTTC; CDR3aa: CASSWGGGAYGYTF
d_gene: NA; abundance: many; v_gene: TRBV7-9; j_gene: TRBJ1-1; CDR3nt: TGTGCCAGCAGCTTAGTCTCAGGGAAGAACACTGAAGCTTTCTTT; CDR3aa: CASSLVSGKNTEAFF
d_gene: TRBD2; abundance: NA; v_gene: TRBV11-1; j_gene: TRBJ2-1; CDR3nt: TGTGCCAGCAGCCACCTAGCGGGACCCTACAATGAGCAGTTCTTC; CDR3aa: CASSHLAGPYNEQFF
d_gene: NA; abundance: many; v_gene: TRBV19; j_gene: TRBJ1-2; CDR3nt: TGTGCCAGTTCGGACCGCGTCGATCGGGGTGGCTACACCTTC; CDR3aa: CASSDRVDRGGYTF
d_gene: NA; abundance: NA; v_gene: TRBV30; j_gene: TRBJ1-1; CDR3nt: TGTGCCTGGAGTCCCCGATTGACAGGTCTAGGCACTGAAGCTTTCTTT; CDR3aa: CAWSPRLTGLGTEAFF
d_gene: TRBD2; abundance: NA; v_gene: TRBV29-1; j_gene: TRBJ2-1; CDR3nt: TGCAGCGTTGAAGGGACTAGCGGACCGTCCTACAATGAGCAGTTCTTC; CDR3aa: CSVEGTSGPSYNEQFF
d_gene: NA; abundance: NA; v_gene: TRBV30; j_gene: TRBJ1-5; CDR3nt: TGTGCCTGGACCAGCGGGTTAAATCAGCCCCAGCATTTT; CDR3aa: CAWTSGLNQPQHF
d_gene: NA; abundance: NA; v_gene: TRBV19; j_gene: TRBJ2-1; CDR3nt: TGTGCCAGTAGTACTACGGGACTCCAAAATGAGCAGTTCTTC; CDR3aa: CASSTTGLQNEQFF
d_gene: TRBD2; abundance: NA; v_gene: TRBV27; j_gene: TRBJ2-2; CDR3nt: TGTGCCAGCAGTTTACCTAGCGGGCGCAACACCGGGGAGCTGTTTTTT; CDR3aa: CASSLPSGRNTGELFF
d_gene: NA; abundance: few; v_gene: TRBV7-9; j_gene: TRBJ2-3; CDR3nt: TGTGCCAGCAGCCCGTACGGGGGGCAGGGGTCAGATACGCAGTATTTT; CDR3aa: CASSPYGGQGSDTQYF
d_gene: NA; abundance: few; v_gene: TRBV25-1; j_gene: TRBJ2-1; CDR3nt: TGTGCCAGCAGTGGGCCCGAAGTGACAGGCAGCTCCTACAATGAGCAGTTCTTC; CDR3aa: CASSGPEVTGSSYNEQFF
d_gene: TRBD2; abundance: NA; v_gene: TRBV29-1; j_gene: TRBJ2-6; CDR3nt: TGCAGCGTTGAAGTTAAGGTCGTGGGGCCAGCGGGAGCAGGGGCCAACGTCCTGACTTTC; CDR3aa: CSVEVKVVGPAGAGANVLTF
d_gene: TRBD1; abundance: NA; v_gene: TRBV19; j_gene: TRBJ1-2; CDR3nt: TGTGCCAGTAACGGACAGGTGGGCGGCTACACCTTC; CDR3aa: CASNGQVGGYTF
d_gene: NA; abundance: NA; v_gene: TRBV7-3; j_gene: TRBJ2-2; CDR3nt: TGTGCCAGCAGCACGCGGGATCACCCCGGGGAGCTGTTTTTT; CDR3aa: CASSTRDHPGELFF
d_gene: NA; abundance: NA; v_gene: TRBV2; j_gene: TRBJ1-2; CDR3nt: TGTGCCAGCAGTGAGGGGCAGGGTATTAACTATGGCTACACCTTC; CDR3aa: CASSEGQGINYGYTF
d_gene: NA; abundance: few; v_gene: TRBV19; j_gene: TRBJ2-2; CDR3nt: TGTGCCAGTAGTGGCGGTGGGTTTACCCACGGGGAGCTGTTTTTT; CDR3aa: CASSGGGFTHGELFF
d_gene: NA; abundance: NA; v_gene: TRBV7-2; j_gene: TRBJ1-2; CDR3nt: TGTGCCAGCAGCTTAGCGCTTACAGGACCGACCTATGGCTACACCTTC; CDR3aa: CASSLALTGPTYGYTF
d_gene: NA; abundance: NA; v_gene: TRBV20-1; j_gene: TRBJ1-2; CDR3nt: TGCAGTGCTAGGGCGGGGTATGGCTACACCTTC; CDR3aa: CSARAGYGYTF
d_gene: TRBD2; abundance: NA; v_gene: TRBV4-1; j_gene: TRBJ2-7; CDR3nt: TGCGCCAGCAGCCAGATAGCCGGGACTAGCGGGATCACGCAGTACTTC; CDR3aa: CASSQIAGTSGITQYF
d_gene: NA; abundance: NA; v_gene: TRBV5-6; j_gene: TRBJ2-1; CDR3nt: TGTGCCAGCAGCCGGCCGACTAATTCCTACAATGAGCAGTTCTTC; CDR3aa: CASSRPTNSYNEQFF
d_gene: NA; abundance: once; v_gene: TRBV6-5; j_gene: TRBJ1-2; CDR3nt: TGTGCCAGCAGGGGAGACAGGCGTAGCGGCTACACCTTC; CDR3aa: CASRGDRRSGYTF
d_gene: TRBD2; abundance: NA; v_gene: TRBV6-5; j_gene: TRBJ2-1; CDR3nt: TGTGCCAGCAGCCCGGGACTAGCGAGCAATGAGCAGTTCTTC; CDR3aa: CASSPGLASNEQFF
d_gene: TRBD1; abundance: NA; v_gene: TRBV12-3/TRBV12-4; j_gene: TRBJ1-2; CDR3nt: TGTGCCAGCAGCGACAGGGGGCGGGTTGGCTACACCTTC; CDR3aa: CASSDRGRVGYTF
d_gene: TRBD1; abundance: NA; v_gene: TRBV28; j_gene: TRBJ1-5; CDR3nt: TGTGCCACCACGACAGGGGGCGATCAGCCCCAGCATTTT; CDR3aa: CATTTGGDQPQHF
d_gene: NA; abundance: NA; v_gene: TRBV12-3/TRBV12-4; j_gene: TRBJ2-7; CDR3nt: TGTGCCAGCAGTTTGACAGGCAACTACGAGCAGTACTTC; CDR3aa: CASSLTGNYEQYF
d_gene: NA; abundance: NA; v_gene: TRBV7-2; j_gene: TRBJ2-7; CDR3nt: TGTGCCAGCAGCCCAGCGACCTACGAGCAGTACTTC; CDR3aa: CASSPATYEQYF
d_gene: TRBD2; abundance: NA; v_gene: TRBV5-1; j_gene: TRBJ2-3; CDR3nt: TGCGCCAGCAGCGGGGGACTAGCGGGAGGGGCAGGGAGCACAGATACGCAGTATTTT; CDR3aa: CASSGGLAGGAGSTDTQYF